Listed below are T cell receptor beta chains from one sample, sequenced in a study of cytomegalovirus exposure and HLA in healthy donors. Measured with immunoSEQ multiplex PCR; TCRdb has only the in-frame clones, and not every one. The sample totals fewer than 150,000 clones. Sequenced: PBMCs. The receptors originated from a woman between 55 and 75 years old in good health and CMV-seronegative. The CDR3 runs from the conserved cysteine through the conserved F or W. D genes are given only for firm matches.

J gene: TRBJ2-1
V gene: TRBV10-2
D gene: NA
CDR3 length: 15
CDR3 protein: CASRLRMDSYNEQFF
CDR3 DNA: TGCGCCAGCAGACTAAGGATGGACTCCTACAATGAGCAGTTCTTC

J gene: TRBJ2-7
V gene: TRBV4-1
D gene: TRBD2
CDR3 length: 14
CDR3 protein: CASSVAGSSYEQYF
CDR3 DNA: TGCGCCAGCAGCGTAGCGGGGAGCTCCTACGAGCAGTACTTC

J gene: TRBJ1-1
V gene: TRBV30
D gene: NA
CDR3 length: 14
CDR3 protein: CAWSAGTMNTEAFF
CDR3 DNA: TGTGCCTGGAGTGCGGGGACAATGAACACTGAAGCTTTCTTT

J gene: TRBJ2-7
V gene: TRBV27
D gene: TRBD1
CDR3 length: 15
CDR3 protein: CASSLSRGPSYEQYF
CDR3 DNA: TGTGCCAGCAGTTTATCCAGGGGGCCCTCCTACGAGCAGTACTTC

J gene: TRBJ1-2
V gene: TRBV4-1
D gene: NA
CDR3 length: 14
CDR3 protein: CASSPRGLDYGYTF
CDR3 DNA: TGCGCCAGCAGCCCCCGGGGGTTAGACTATGGCTACACCTTC

J gene: TRBJ2-7
V gene: TRBV4-1
D gene: NA
CDR3 length: 13
CDR3 protein: CASSQQGGDEQYF
CDR3 DNA: TGCGCCAGCAGCCAACAGGGGGGAGATGAGCAGTACTTC

J gene: TRBJ1-1
V gene: TRBV28
D gene: NA
CDR3 length: 13
CDR3 protein: CASSSLLTTEAFF
CDR3 DNA: TGTGCCAGCAGTTCACTTCTTACCACTGAAGCTTTCTTT

J gene: TRBJ1-1
V gene: TRBV6-6
D gene: TRBD1
CDR3 length: 14
CDR3 protein: CASSYSPTGPEAFF
CDR3 DNA: TGTGCCAGCAGTTACTCCCCGACAGGGCCTGAAGCTTTCTTT

J gene: TRBJ2-5
V gene: TRBV7-2
D gene: NA
CDR3 length: 13
CDR3 protein: CASSFRVRETQYF
CDR3 DNA: TGTGCCAGCAGCTTTCGGGTACGGGAGACCCAGTACTTC

J gene: TRBJ1-5
V gene: TRBV27
D gene: TRBD1
CDR3 length: 16
CDR3 protein: CASRRTRDRDYQPQHF
CDR3 DNA: TGTGCCAGCAGACGTACCCGGGACAGGGACTATCAGCCCCAGCATTTT

J gene: TRBJ1-1
V gene: TRBV6-5
D gene: NA
CDR3 length: 12
CDR3 protein: CASRTGNTEAFF
CDR3 DNA: TGTGCCAGCAGGACAGGGAACACTGAAGCTTTCTTT

J gene: TRBJ1-2
V gene: TRBV6-1
D gene: NA
CDR3 length: 12
CDR3 protein: CASSEPLYGYTF
CDR3 DNA: TGTGCCAGCAGTGAACCTCTCTATGGCTACACCTTC

J gene: TRBJ1-4
V gene: TRBV6-6
D gene: TRBD1
CDR3 length: 14
CDR3 protein: CASTSGTGEEKLFF
CDR3 DNA: TGTGCCAGCACCTCCGGGACAGGGGAGGAAAAACTGTTTTTT

J gene: TRBJ2-5
V gene: TRBV14
D gene: NA
CDR3 length: 12
CDR3 protein: CASSQPGETQYF
CDR3 DNA: TGTGCCAGCAGCCAACCAGGGGAGACCCAGTACTTC

J gene: TRBJ2-2
V gene: TRBV5-1
D gene: NA
CDR3 length: 17
CDR3 protein: CASSLPPPRGNTGELFF
CDR3 DNA: TGCGCCAGCAGCTTGCCGCCCCCCCGGGGAAACACCGGGGAGCTGTTTTTT

J gene: TRBJ1-2
V gene: TRBV28
D gene: NA
CDR3 length: 11
CDR3 protein: CASQVNYGYTF
CDR3 DNA: TGTGCCAGCCAGGTTAACTATGGCTACACCTTC

J gene: TRBJ2-5
V gene: TRBV2
D gene: NA
CDR3 length: 12
CDR3 protein: CASSGQGETQYF
CDR3 DNA: TGTGCCAGCAGTGGTCAGGGAGAGACCCAGTACTTC

J gene: TRBJ2-1
V gene: TRBV19
D gene: NA
CDR3 length: 14
CDR3 protein: CASSITGRDGWQFF
CDR3 DNA: TGTGCCAGTAGTATCACAGGCAGGGATGGGTGGCAGTTCTTC

J gene: TRBJ2-1
V gene: TRBV2
D gene: NA
CDR3 length: 13
CDR3 protein: CASNKGTYNEQFF
CDR3 DNA: TGTGCCAGCAACAAGGGGACCTACAATGAGCAGTTCTTC

J gene: TRBJ1-3
V gene: TRBV9
D gene: NA
CDR3 length: 15
CDR3 protein: CASSQAGTIGNTIYF
CDR3 DNA: TGTGCCAGCAGCCAGGCGGGTACGATAGGAAACACCATATATTTT

J gene: TRBJ2-3
V gene: TRBV10-3
D gene: TRBD1
CDR3 length: 17
CDR3 protein: CAISRRQGTLGTDTQYF
CDR3 DNA: TGTGCCATCAGCCGTCGACAGGGTACATTGGGCACAGATACGCAGTATTTT

J gene: TRBJ1-2
V gene: TRBV20-1
D gene: NA
CDR3 length: 11
CDR3 protein: CSARSDYGYTF
CDR3 DNA: TGCAGTGCTAGGTCAGACTATGGCTACACCTTC

J gene: TRBJ2-2
V gene: TRBV5-1
D gene: TRBD2
CDR3 length: 15
CDR3 protein: CASSSTSGRSGELFF
CDR3 DNA: TGCGCCAGCAGCTCGACTAGCGGCCGGTCCGGGGAGCTGTTTTTT

J gene: TRBJ1-3
V gene: TRBV11-2
D gene: TRBD1
CDR3 length: 17
CDR3 protein: CASSRGNDRVSGNTIYF
CDR3 DNA: TGTGCCAGCAGCCGAGGAAACGACAGGGTCTCTGGAAACACCATATATTTT

J gene: TRBJ1-5
V gene: TRBV2
D gene: NA
CDR3 length: 14
CDR3 protein: CASSGQSSNQPQHF
CDR3 DNA: TGTGCCAGCAGTGGGCAAAGTAGCAATCAGCCCCAGCATTTT

J gene: TRBJ2-7
V gene: TRBV5-1
D gene: TRBD2
CDR3 length: 14
CDR3 protein: CASSRLAGVGEQYF
CDR3 DNA: TGCGCCAGCAGCAGACTAGCGGGAGTTGGCGAGCAGTACTTC

J gene: TRBJ2-7
V gene: TRBV19
D gene: TRBD1
CDR3 length: 16
CDR3 protein: CASSMRGGTGMREQYF
CDR3 DNA: TGTGCCAGTAGTATGCGGGGTGGGACAGGGATGCGCGAGCAGTACTTC

J gene: TRBJ1-1
V gene: TRBV10-3
D gene: TRBD1
CDR3 length: 13
CDR3 protein: CAIRWDRNTEAFF
CDR3 DNA: TGTGCCATCAGGTGGGACAGGAACACTGAAGCTTTCTTT

J gene: TRBJ1-1
V gene: TRBV19
D gene: NA
CDR3 length: 15
CDR3 protein: CASTPSGGSWTEAFF
CDR3 DNA: TGTGCCAGTACCCCCAGTGGGGGGTCGTGGACTGAAGCTTTCTTT

J gene: TRBJ1-4
V gene: TRBV2
D gene: TRBD1
CDR3 length: 14
CDR3 protein: CASRDRVLREKLFF
CDR3 DNA: TGTGCCAGCAGGGACAGGGTTTTAAGGGAAAAACTGTTTTTT

J gene: TRBJ1-2
V gene: TRBV28
D gene: NA
CDR3 length: 16
CDR3 protein: CASSPSGHTTTYGYTF
CDR3 DNA: TGTGCCAGCAGTCCCTCCGGACACACTACAACCTATGGCTACACCTTC

J gene: TRBJ2-4
V gene: TRBV5-8
D gene: TRBD1
CDR3 length: 14
CDR3 protein: CASSPGTGGNIQYF
CDR3 DNA: TGTGCCAGCAGCCCCGGGACAGGAGGTAACATTCAGTACTTC

J gene: TRBJ1-1
V gene: TRBV6-5
D gene: NA
CDR3 length: 14
CDR3 protein: CASSYSFLNTEAFF
CDR3 DNA: TGTGCCAGCAGTTACTCGTTCTTGAACACTGAAGCTTTCTTT

J gene: TRBJ2-7
V gene: TRBV2
D gene: TRBD1
CDR3 length: 15
CDR3 protein: CASSGNRGPSYEQYF
CDR3 DNA: TGTGCCAGCAGCGGTAACAGGGGGCCATCCTACGAGCAGTACTTC

J gene: TRBJ1-4
V gene: TRBV19
D gene: TRBD1
CDR3 length: 16
CDR3 protein: CASTPRDRIFNEKLFF
CDR3 DNA: TGTGCCAGTACCCCCCGGGACAGAATCTTTAATGAAAAACTGTTTTTT

J gene: TRBJ1-5
V gene: TRBV13
D gene: TRBD1
CDR3 length: 16
CDR3 protein: CASSTGVSLKGQPQHF
CDR3 DNA: TGTGCCAGCAGCACAGGGGTCAGTTTGAAGGGGCAGCCCCAGCATTTT

J gene: TRBJ2-7
V gene: TRBV7-8
D gene: TRBD2
CDR3 length: 19
CDR3 protein: CASSLVSGLASPSSYEQYF
CDR3 DNA: TGTGCCAGCAGCTTAGTTTCGGGACTAGCTTCCCCGAGCTCCTACGAGCAGTACTTC

J gene: TRBJ2-1
V gene: TRBV13
D gene: NA
CDR3 length: 14
CDR3 protein: CASSGLAIYNEQFF
CDR3 DNA: TGTGCCAGCAGCGGGCTAGCGATATACAATGAGCAGTTCTTC

J gene: TRBJ1-1
V gene: TRBV7-4
D gene: TRBD1
CDR3 length: 19
CDR3 protein: CASSLRAGGARLVNTEAFF
CDR3 DNA: TGTGCCAGCAGCTTAAGGGCAGGGGGCGCGAGGTTGGTGAATACTGAAGCTTTCTTT

J gene: TRBJ1-5
V gene: TRBV10-3
D gene: TRBD1
CDR3 length: 15
CDR3 protein: CAISAAGTEGQPQHF
CDR3 DNA: TGTGCCATCAGTGCTGCCGGGACAGAAGGTCAGCCCCAGCATTTT

J gene: TRBJ2-7
V gene: TRBV10-3
D gene: NA
CDR3 length: 12
CDR3 protein: CAVRAGSYEQYF
CDR3 DNA: TGTGCCGTTCGAGCGGGTTCCTACGAGCAGTACTTC

J gene: TRBJ2-7
V gene: TRBV5-1
D gene: NA
CDR3 length: 15
CDR3 protein: CASSGTREASYEQYF
CDR3 DNA: TGCGCCAGCAGCGGAACCAGGGAAGCCTCCTACGAGCAGTACTTC

J gene: TRBJ1-2
V gene: TRBV6-5
D gene: NA
CDR3 length: 16
CDR3 protein: CASSYGVGDGIYGYTF
CDR3 DNA: TGTGCCAGCAGTTACGGGGTAGGGGATGGTATCTATGGCTACACCTTC

J gene: TRBJ2-1
V gene: TRBV1
D gene: NA
CDR3 length: 20
CDR3 protein: CTSSSLGLAGAPSSYNEQFF
CDR3 DNA: TGCACCAGCAGCTCCCTAGGACTAGCGGGGGCCCCAAGCTCCTACAATGAGCAGTTCTTC

J gene: TRBJ2-7
V gene: TRBV6-5
D gene: TRBD1
CDR3 length: 16
CDR3 protein: CASSYSAGQGADEQYF
CDR3 DNA: TGTGCCAGCAGTTACTCCGCAGGACAGGGGGCCGACGAGCAGTACTTC

J gene: TRBJ1-1
V gene: TRBV7-9
D gene: NA
CDR3 length: 11
CDR3 protein: CASVRGTEAFF
CDR3 DNA: TGTGCCAGCGTTCGGGGCACTGAAGCTTTCTTT

J gene: TRBJ2-3
V gene: TRBV4-2
D gene: NA
CDR3 length: 15
CDR3 protein: CASSQERGRTDTQYF
CDR3 DNA: TGTGCCAGCAGCCAAGAGCGGGGTCGCACAGATACGCAGTATTTT

J gene: TRBJ1-2
V gene: TRBV6-1
D gene: NA
CDR3 length: 12
CDR3 protein: CASSEGALGYTF
CDR3 DNA: TGTGCCAGCAGTGAAGGGGCCCTTGGCTACACCTTC

J gene: TRBJ2-7
V gene: TRBV29-1
D gene: TRBD2
CDR3 length: 11
CDR3 protein: CSVGEGYEQYF
CDR3 DNA: TGCAGCGTTGGGGAGGGCTACGAGCAGTACTTC

J gene: TRBJ2-5
V gene: TRBV2
D gene: NA
CDR3 length: 11
CDR3 protein: CASNGEETQYF
CDR3 DNA: TGTGCCAGCAACGGGGAGGAGACCCAGTACTTC

J gene: TRBJ1-1
V gene: TRBV27
D gene: TRBD1
CDR3 length: 13
CDR3 protein: CTSSYDRDRKAFF
CDR3 DNA: TGTACCAGCAGTTACGACCGGGACAGGAAAGCTTTCTTT

J gene: TRBJ2-1
V gene: TRBV27
D gene: NA
CDR3 length: 14
CDR3 protein: CASSLSRGQHEQFF
CDR3 DNA: TGTGCCAGCAGTTTATCTCGAGGGCAGCATGAGCAGTTCTTC

J gene: TRBJ2-3
V gene: TRBV7-9
D gene: NA
CDR3 length: 16
CDR3 protein: CASSLGQAGYTDTQYF
CDR3 DNA: TGTGCCAGCAGCTTAGGCCAAGCGGGCTACACAGATACGCAGTATTTT